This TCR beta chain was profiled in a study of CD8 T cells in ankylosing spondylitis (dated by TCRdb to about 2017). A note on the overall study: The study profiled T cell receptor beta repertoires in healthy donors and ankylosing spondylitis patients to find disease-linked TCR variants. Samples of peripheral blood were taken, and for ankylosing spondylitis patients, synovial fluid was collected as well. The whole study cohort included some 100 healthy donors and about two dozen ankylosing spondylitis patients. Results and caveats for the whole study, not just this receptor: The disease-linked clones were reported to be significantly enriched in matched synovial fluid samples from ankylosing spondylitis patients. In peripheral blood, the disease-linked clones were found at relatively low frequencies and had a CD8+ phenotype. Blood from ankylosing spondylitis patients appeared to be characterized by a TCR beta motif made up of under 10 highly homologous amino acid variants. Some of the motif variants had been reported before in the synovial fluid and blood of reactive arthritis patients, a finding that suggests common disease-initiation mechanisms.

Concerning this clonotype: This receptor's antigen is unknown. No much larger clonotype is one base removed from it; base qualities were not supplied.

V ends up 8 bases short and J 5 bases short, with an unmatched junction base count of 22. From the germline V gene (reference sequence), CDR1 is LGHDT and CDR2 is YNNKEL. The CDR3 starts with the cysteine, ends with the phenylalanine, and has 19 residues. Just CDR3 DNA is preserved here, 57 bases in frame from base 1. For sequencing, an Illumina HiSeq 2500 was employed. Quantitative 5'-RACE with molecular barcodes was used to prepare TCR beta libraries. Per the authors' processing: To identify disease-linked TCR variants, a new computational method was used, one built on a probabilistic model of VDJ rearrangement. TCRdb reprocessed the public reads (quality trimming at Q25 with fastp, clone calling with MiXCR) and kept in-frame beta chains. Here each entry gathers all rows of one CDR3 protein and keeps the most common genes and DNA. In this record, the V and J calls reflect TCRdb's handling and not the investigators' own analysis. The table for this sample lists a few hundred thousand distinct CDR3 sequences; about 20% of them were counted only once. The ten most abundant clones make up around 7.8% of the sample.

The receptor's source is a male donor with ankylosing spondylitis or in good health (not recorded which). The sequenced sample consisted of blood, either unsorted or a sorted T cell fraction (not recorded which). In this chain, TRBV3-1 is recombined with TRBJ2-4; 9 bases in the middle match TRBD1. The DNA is TGTGCCAGCTGTTCTCGACATTGGGACAGGGCCCCATCTGAAAACATTCAGTACTTC. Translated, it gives CASCSRHWDRAPSENIQYF.